This T cell receptor beta chain was found in a study of PD-1 blockade in classical Hodgkin lymphoma. This CDR3 spans 14 amino acids. CDR1 SEHNR and CDR2 FQNEAQ come from the germline V gene (reference sequence). Trimming cost V 5 bases and J 6 bases, with 16 bases left between them. Assay used: immunoSEQ multiplex PCR; TCRdb lists only in-frame clones, some missing. This sample has almost 95,000 clones, with more than 80% found just once. In its sample, this clone was seen many times. Its antigen is unknown. The time point denotes: cycle 4 day 1 (C4D1), after less than 7 weeks of nivolumab. Each patient's relapse followed autologous stem cell transplantation, and brentuximab vedotin exposure varied. Points from the study as a whole: Newly diagnosed patients reportedly had lower baseline TCR diversity than healthy donors. Partial responders and progressors had significantly lower baseline TCR diversity.

The specimen was peripheral blood mononuclear cells (PBMCs), collected before the fourth cycle of nivolumab. The chain couples TRBV7-9 to TRBJ1-1; no reliable D call. This clonotype was sampled from a human donor with classical Hodgkin lymphoma. The CDR3 loop reads CASSHTRSIAEAFF. The CDR3 DNA is TGTGCCAGCAGCCACACGAGGTCTATCGCTGAAGCTTTCTTT.